Following are 2 T cell receptor beta chains from one sample sequenced in a study of cytomegalovirus exposure and HLA in healthy donors. PCR involved 60 Vbeta and 13 Jbeta primers. TCRdb's table, derived via immunoSEQ multiplex PCR, lists solely in-frame clones and lacks some. Here the sample spans some 50,000 clones, around three quarters being singletons. The sample taken for sequencing was PBMCs. The receptors were sampled from a woman in her forties or fifties in good health and CMV-seropositive.

The rearrangement joins TRBV5-1 to TRBJ1-6; TRBD1 might be the D (5 bases). Trimming removed 0 bases from V and 9 bases from J, with 13 bases in between. Germline V CDR1 and CDR2: SGHRS, YFSETQ. This CDR3 contains 15 residues. The CDR3 DNA reads TGCGCCAGCAGCTTGGACAGGCCGTGGGGTTCACCCCTCCACTTT. Protein sequence: CASSLDRPWGSPLHF.

Within the sample, this clone is medium-sized. V usage is TRBV4-2 and J usage is TRBJ2-2; maybe TRBD2 (5 bases). Trimming removed 4 bases at V and 5 bases at J, with 14 bases between. In germline, CDR1 is LGHNA, CDR2 YNFKEQ. The CDR3 is 15 amino acids. CDR3 sequence reads: CASSLSAEGTGELFF. CDR3 coding DNA: TGTGCCAGCAGCCTCTCGGCAGAGGGTACCGGGGAGCTGTTTTTT.